This entry lists 17 T cell receptor beta chains sequenced from one sample in a study of T cells in Graves' hyperthyroidism and ophthalmopathy. RNA transcripts gave rise to amplified TCR beta CDR3 regions. First-round RT-PCR targeting the TCR CDR3 was performed with the HTBI primer set. In TCRdb, the multiplex PCR reads were re-called with MiXCR into one record per CDR3 protein. In the table there are about 400,000 distinct CDR3 sequences, about 15% of which are singletons. Sequenced sample: blood. These receptors were taken from a young man with Graves' ophthalmopathy.

This clonotype showed up many times. The V call is TRBV6-1, the J call TRBJ2-7; D possibly corresponds to TRBD1 (6 bases). Germline V CDR1 and CDR2: MNHNS, SASEGT. Trimming took 3 bases from V and 9 from J, leaving 15 bases between them. The CDR3 spans 13 residues. The CDR3, as DNA: TGTGCCAGCAGTGAGGACAGCCTGTTTATGCAGTACTTC. As protein: CASSEDSLFMQYF.

This chain joins TRBV12-5 and TRBJ2-1; D is unresolved. V lost 1 base, J lost 2 bases, and 9 bases lay in between. This CDR3 comprises 15 residues. CDR1 is LGHNT, CDR2 FRNRAP, per germline. The CDR3 sequence is CASGLGTATYNEQFF. The CDR3 coding sequence is TGTGCTAGTGGTTTGGGGACCGCAACCTACAATGAGCAGTTCTTC.

This clonotype has at least ten counts. The V call is TRBV3-1, the J call TRBJ2-7; D remains unclear. Germline V gives CDR1 LGHDT, CDR2 YNNKEL (reference sequence). V was trimmed by 1 base and J by 4 bases, leaving 14 bases between them. This CDR3 has 15 residues. For the CDR3, the DNA is TGTGCCAGCAGCCAAGGCCCTATGGGTCATTACGAGCAGTACTTC. Its protein is CASSQGPMGHYEQYF.

In this sample, this clonotype turned up many times. The CDR3 reads CASSERPDQAFF. The DNA of the CDR3 is TGCGCCAGCAGTGAACGGCCGGACCAGGCTTTCTTT. This chain uses TRBV10-1 with TRBJ1-1; D unclear. The CDR3 runs 12 residues. Trimming shortened V by 3 bases and J by 11 bases, and 13 bases separated the two germline ends. CDR1 and CDR2 from the germline V gene are WNHNN and SYGVQD (reference sequence).

This clonotype has a handful of counts. This rearrangement joins TRBV10-1 to TRBJ2-3; TRBD1 agrees at 9 bases. V was pared by 4 bases and J by 2 bases, with 4 bases of the junction left unmatched. The CDR3 loop spans 15 amino acids. Per germline, CDR1 WNHNN and CDR2 SYGVQD (reference sequence). CDR3 bases: TGCGCCAGCAGTGGGGGACAGGGCCCCACAGATACGCAGTATTTT. It specifies CASSGGQGPTDTQYF.

The chain combines TRBV20-1 with TRBJ1-5; D not resolved. The CDR3 contains 12 residues. The V end was cut by 6 bases, the J end by 3 bases, with 9 bases between. Germline CDR1 is DFQATT and CDR2 is SNEGSKA (reference sequence). CDR3 in DNA: TGCAGTGCCCGGAATACCAATCAGCCCCAGCATTTT. Its translation is CSARNTNQPQHF.

This clonotype was picked up many times. The DNA of the CDR3 is TGTGCCAGCAGCTTATTAAAGCGCGGTGAGCAGTTCTTC. Protein: CASSLLKRGEQFF. This chain links TRBV7-8 with TRBJ2-1; D is uncertain. This CDR3 is built from 13 residues. Trimming stripped 2 bases from V and 9 bases from J, with 11 bases between. Looked up from germline, CDR1 is SGHVS and CDR2 is FQNEAQ.

This clonotype was found many times. The chain has TRBV7-9 and TRBJ1-1, with D uncertain. CDR1 and CDR2 from the germline V gene are SEHNR and FQNEAQ (reference sequence). Trimming left V 1 base short and J 4 bases short, with 7 bases between. The CDR3 contains 13 residues. CDR3 residues: CASSLDYSTEAFF. Here the CDR3 DNA reads TGTGCCAGCAGCTTAGATTACAGCACTGAAGCTTTCTTT.

The table lists this clonotype with many counts. The rearrangement joins TRBV30 to TRBJ2-1; no clear D gene. Per the germline V gene, CDR1 is GTSNPN and CDR2 is SVGIG (reference sequence). CDR3 length: 14 amino acids. Between the trimmed V and J ends, which lost 2 bases and 6 bases, there was a span of 14 bases. This chain's CDR3 is CAWSLLGQTNEQFF. The CDR3, as DNA: TGTGCCTGGAGTTTGTTAGGGCAGACCAATGAGCAGTTCTTC.

This chain joins TRBV10-2 and TRBJ1-5; D is unclear. Trimming took 8 bases from V and 6 from J, leaving 11 bases between them. The CDR3 consists of 12 residues. Germline V gene lookup returns CDR1 WSHSY and CDR2 SAAADI. The CDR3 protein is CASGQLGQPQHF. The CDR3 DNA is TGCGCCAGCGGGCAGTTGGGTCAGCCCCAGCATTTT.

This clonotype has only a few counts. A much larger clone is a single base away; this may be a read error. The rearrangement links TRBV11-2 to TRBJ2-7, with 8 bases lining up with TRBD2. This CDR3 has 14 residues. The germline gives CDR1 SGHAT, CDR2 FQNNGV. The junction had 7 bases not matched to a gene; V was cut back by 5 bases and J by 4 bases. CDR3 nucleotide sequence: TGTGCCAGCAGCACGGGACTAGTGGGATACGAGCAGTACTTC. It codes for CASSTGLVGYEQYF. The full variable domain, with the rest looked up from reference TRBV11-2 and TRBJ2-7, is EAGVAQSPRYKIIEKRQSVAFWCNPISGHATLYWYQQILGQGPKLLIQFQNNGVVDDSQLPKDRFSAERLKGVDSTLKIQPAKLEDSAVYLCASSTGLVGYEQYFGPGTRLTVT.

The chain employs TRBV10-2 and TRBJ1-2; unclear D gene. The CDR3 totals 13 residues. Deletions cut 0 bases from V and 8 bases from J, with 10 bases between. Germline CDR1 is WSHSY and CDR2 is SAAADI. The CDR3 nucleotides are TGCGCCAGCAGTGAGTCTGGGTCATACGGCTACACCTTC. This codes for CASSESGSYGYTF.

Turning to this clonotype: A much larger clone differs by one base, so this may be a read error. This chain connects TRBV7-3 to TRBJ2-5; D unresolved. The CDR3 is 13 residues long. The germline gives CDR1 SGHTA, CDR2 FQGTGA. Trimming took off 5 bases at V and 5 bases at J, with 12 bases between the two ends. CDR3 region: CASSPAGGETQYF. CDR3 nucleotides: TGTGCCAGCAGCCCTGCAGGTGGTGAGACCCAGTACTTC.

In its sample, this clonotype was seen many times. The chain links TRBV20-1 to TRBJ2-4; D call uncertain. The germline V gene encodes CDR1 DFQATT and CDR2 SNEGSKA (reference sequence). With 1 base removed from V and 1 base from J, the gap between germline ends came to 5 bases. The CDR3 totals 13 residues. This CDR3 is CSARGVAKNIQYF. The DNA of the CDR3 is TGCAGTGCTAGAGGCGTGGCCAAAAACATTCAGTACTTC.

At least ten counts were recorded for this clonotype. The rearrangement uses TRBV24-1 and TRBJ2-7; TRBD2 agrees at 8 bases. V trimming: 3 bases; J trimming: 0 bases; junction bases outside the gene matches: 3. This CDR3 comprises 15 residues. In germline, CDR1 is KGHDR, CDR2 SFDVKD. CDR3 bases: TGTGCCACCAGTGATCGAGCGGGGGCCTCCTACGAGCAGTACTTC. It encodes CATSDRAGASYEQYF.

Concerning this clonotype: Just one base apart from a much larger clone, this may be a read error. The rearrangement links TRBV12-5 to TRBJ1-2; D gene ambiguous. Germline CDR1 is LGHNT and CDR2 is FRNRAP. The CDR3 has 12 amino acids. CDR3 DNA sequence: TGTGCTAGTGGTTTGGTAGAAGGTGGCTACAGCTTC. The encoded protein is CASGLVEGGYSF.

This clonotype was detected many times. The chain is built from TRBV7-8 and TRBJ2-5; 11 positions agree with TRBD1. CDR3 length: 16 amino acids. CDR1 SGHVS and CDR2 FQNEAQ come from the germline V gene. V lost 1 base and J lost 5; bases outside the gene matches: 6. The CDR3, as DNA: TGTGCCAGCAGCTTAGGCCCGGGACAGGGGGTGGAGACCCAGTACTTC. This translates into CASSLGPGQGVETQYF.